This T cell receptor beta chain was sequenced during a study of spatial heterogeneity in lung cancer. Study-level background: In tumor regions, TCR transcript counts tracked strongly with a T cell module score from matched bulk RNA-seq. Regarding the study as a whole: Sequencing reached an estimated coverage of tumor T cells that was only roughly 6.9% for alpha chains and around 13% for beta chains. Counts that tracked tumor mutation counts were those of expanded intratumoral alpha and beta TCRs.

The library protocol tagged each TCR cDNA with a unique molecular identifier. One entry per CDR3 protein, called by TCRdb with MiXCR from the 5' RACE reads. Of roughly 11,000 distinct CDR3 sequences listed, less than 15% were seen once; the top ten hold roughly a sixth. By frequency in the sample, this clonotype is medium-sized. The antigen is undetermined. As for time point: sample taken at primary tumor resection. Tumor, nontumor lung or frozen PBMC supplied whole RNA that was sequenced unsorted. This CDR3 contains 15 residues. Germline CDR1 SEHNR, CDR2 FQNEAQ (reference sequence). Trimming took 4 bases from V and 4 from J; bases not matched to a gene: 9.

The chain joins TRBV7-9 to TRBJ1-2; 7 bases are a match to TRBD1. This specimen consisted of lung tumor tissue, obtained at surgery. The origin of this receptor is a male donor with early-stage non-small cell lung cancer. CDR3 protein: CASSSPTGNSYGYTF. The CDR3 DNA sequence: TGTGCCAGCAGCTCACCGACAGGGAACTCCTATGGCTACACCTTC.